This T cell receptor (beta chain) was sequenced in a study of shared clonotypes between healthy human individuals. The CDR3 totals 15 residues. This was a deep-level run. As processed by the authors: Because ImmunoSEQ provided only junction sequences with no quality scores, the filtering differed. Sequenced by immunoSEQ multiplex PCR; TCRdb stores in-frame clones only, minus some. V and J calls and clone size come straight from that table; D and trimming were deduced from the DNA. Here the sample spans over 2 million clones, roughly 95% being singletons. Naivety among CD8 cells was defined by CD45RO negativity and positive CCR7 selection, thereby excluding terminally differentiated effector memory CD45RA+ cells.

This sequence originates from a young man in good health. The chain joins TRBV12-1 to TRBJ1-1; TRBD1 is the table's D call, not checked against the DNA. TRBV12-1 corresponds to a pseudogene. What was sequenced was naive CD8+ T cells sorted from blood. Here the CDR3 DNA reads TGTGCCAGCAGCCCAAGTGGGCCTCTGAACACTGAAGCTTTCTTT. It codes for CASSPSGPLNTEAFF.